This T cell receptor (beta chain) comes out of a study of T cell changes during pregnancy in multiple sclerosis. V lost 5 bases and J 4 bases, leaving 18 bases between the germline ends. The CDR3 loop spans 16 amino acids. CDR1 and CDR2 from the germline V gene are MGHDK and SYGVNS. TCRdb's table, derived via immunoSEQ multiplex PCR, lists solely in-frame clones and lacks some. The data contain about 80,000 clones, about 92% of them singletons. The clonotype was recovered from a female donor in good health, enrolled as a control in a pregnancy study. Source: peripheral blood, taken after pregnancy. The chain is built from TRBV25-1 and TRBJ2-1; the D gene is possibly TRBD1 (5 bases). The CDR3 protein is CASSTPRRPGYNEQFF. CDR3 sequence (DNA): TGTGCCAGCAGTACCCCCCGGAGACCAGGGTACAATGAGCAGTTCTTC.